The clone carrying this T cell receptor (beta chain) was detected only once. The antigen is unknown. Other DNA sequences of this sample code for an identical CDR3. The germline V gene encodes CDR1 SGDLS and CDR2 YYNGEE. V was shortened by 0 bases and J by 4 bases, with 10 bases between the two germline ends. This CDR3 is built from 14 residues. Expressed TCRB transcripts were sequenced because the entire RNA isolate underwent reverse transcription. Naive, central memory and regulatory T cell samples averaged approximately 3.9 million immunoSEQ reads each. Measured with immunoSEQ multiplex PCR; TCRdb has only the in-frame clones, and not every one. The sample has 600,000 to 650,000 clones; roughly 15% are singletons. The data belong to a study of beta chain features in type 1 diabetes. Whole-study context: Patients and healthy donors were similar in age, gender and cell yields. Taken together, all samples contributed some 100 million examined sorted cells.

Whole-study findings and limits: Insertion counts at VDJ junctions were lower in type 1 diabetes patients, who also showed more deletions there.

Sequencing was performed on naive CD4+ T cells from blood. The J gene is TRBJ1-2, the V gene TRBV9; D perhaps matches TRBD1 (5 bases). This receptor was identified in a man younger than 35 in good health. This CDR3 is CASSVAGSSYGYTF. Written as DNA, the CDR3 is TGTGCCAGCAGCGTAGCAGGGAGCAGCTATGGCTACACCTTC.